This T cell receptor beta chain originates from a study of T cell repertoires in cytomegalovirus infection. Across the whole study: Shared public TCR beta signatures pointed to both CMV infection and a matching HLA type. Findings of the study overall: Public TCR beta family frequency separated CMV-and-HLA carriers, including in an independent cohort. Predominance within the ex vivo response was attributable to HLA-C-restricted CMV-specific TCR beta clonotypes.

TCRdb fed the reads into MiXCR, producing one record per CDR3 protein. The data show some 450,000 distinct CDR3 sequences, approximately 31% seen once. This CDR3 region has 16 residues. Per germline, CDR1 MNHNS and CDR2 SASEGT. The V end was cut by 7 bases, the J end by 1 base, with 19 bases between. This clonotype was counted ten times or more. As yet, its antigen is unknown. The receptor comes from a human donor in good health (CMV status not recorded). Some clones in this sample may be carry-over from other donors' samples. The material sequenced was PBMCs. The J gene is TRBJ2-5, the V gene TRBV6-1; tentative D call: TRBD1 (6 bases). CDR3 bases: TGTGCCAGCAAAGGGGGACACCTCGGTTTCCAAGAGACCCAGTACTTC. Amino acid sequence: CASKGGHLGFQETQYF.